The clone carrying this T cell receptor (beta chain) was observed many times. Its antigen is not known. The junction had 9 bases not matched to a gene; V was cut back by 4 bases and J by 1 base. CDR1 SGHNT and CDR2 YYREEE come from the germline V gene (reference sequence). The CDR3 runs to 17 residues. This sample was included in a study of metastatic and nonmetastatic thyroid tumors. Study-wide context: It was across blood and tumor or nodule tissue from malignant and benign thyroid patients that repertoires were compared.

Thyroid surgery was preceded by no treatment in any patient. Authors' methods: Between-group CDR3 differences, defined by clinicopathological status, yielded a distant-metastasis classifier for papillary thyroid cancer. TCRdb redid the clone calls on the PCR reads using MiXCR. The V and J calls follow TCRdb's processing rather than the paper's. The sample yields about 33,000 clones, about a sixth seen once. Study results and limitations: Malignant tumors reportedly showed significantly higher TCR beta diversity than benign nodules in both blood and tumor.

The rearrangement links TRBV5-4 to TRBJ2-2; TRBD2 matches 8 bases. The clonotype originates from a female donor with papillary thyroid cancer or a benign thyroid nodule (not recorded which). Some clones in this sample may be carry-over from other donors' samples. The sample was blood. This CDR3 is CASSRGLSGGNTGELFF. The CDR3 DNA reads TGTGCCAGCAGCAGGGGGTTGAGCGGGGGGAACACCGGGGAGCTGTTTTTT. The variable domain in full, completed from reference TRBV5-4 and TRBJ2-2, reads ETGVTQSPTHLIKTRGQQVTLRCSSQSGHNTVSWYQQALGQGPQFIFQYYREEENGRGNFPPRFSGLQFPNYSSELNVNALELDDSALYLCASSRGLSGGNTGELFFGEGSRLTVL.